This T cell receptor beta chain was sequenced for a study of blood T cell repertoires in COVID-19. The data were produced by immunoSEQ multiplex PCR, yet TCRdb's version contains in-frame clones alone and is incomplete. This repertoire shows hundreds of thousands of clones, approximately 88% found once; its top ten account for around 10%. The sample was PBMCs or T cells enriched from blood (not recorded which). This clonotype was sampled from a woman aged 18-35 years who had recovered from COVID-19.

The CDR3 is CASSVTGQGGTGELFF. The CDR3 coding sequence is TGCGCCAGCAGCGTGACCGGACAGGGTGGCACCGGGGAGCTGTTTTTT. This chain connects TRBV5-1 to TRBJ2-2; 8 nucleotides agree with TRBD1. With 4 bases clipped from V and 4 bases from J, the junction kept 9 bases outside the gene matches. From germline, CDR1 is SGHRS and CDR2 YFSETQ. The CDR3 covers 16 residues.